This TCR beta chain was sequenced during a study of blood T cell repertoires in COVID-19. Background on the study: From T cells, B-cell-depleted T cells, or PBMCs came the material, which was cDNA or gDNA.

Here immunoSEQ multiplex PCR was the method, and the copy in TCRdb shows in-frame clones only, minus some. The data contain about 170,000 clones, 70% to 90% of them singletons. CDR1 and CDR2 from the germline V gene are SGHAT and FQNNGV. The CDR3 is 15 amino acids. Trimming took off 0 bases at V and 4 bases at J, with 12 bases between the two ends. This rearrangement joins TRBV11-2 to TRBJ1-2; D possibly corresponds to TRBD1 (5 bases). Sequencing used peripheral blood. The receptor comes from a man aged 50-60 years who had recovered from COVID-19. The CDR3 is CASSLELGATYGYTF. In DNA form, the CDR3 reads TGTGCCAGCAGCTTAGAGCTAGGGGCAACCTATGGCTACACCTTC.